One sample yielded the 30 T cell receptor beta chains listed below, sequenced in a study of cytomegalovirus exposure and HLA in healthy donors. With 60 Vbeta and 13 Jbeta primers, the PCR was carried out. Profiled with immunoSEQ multiplex PCR; TCRdb holds only in-frame clones, not every one. This table holds some 150,000 clones, approximately 79% found once. The source material was PBMCs. The receptor set was obtained from a middle-aged man in good health and CMV-seronegative.

The rearrangement joins TRBV27 to TRBJ2-3, with 9 bases identical to TRBD2. The CDR3 consists of 16 residues. CDR1 MNHEY and CDR2 SMNVEV come from the germline V gene (reference sequence). The ends lost 4 bases at V and 2 bases at J; junction bases unmatched: 7. CDR3 residues: CASSSRRLAATDTQYF. CDR3 DNA sequence: TGTGCCAGCAGTTCCCGCCGACTAGCGGCCACAGATACGCAGTATTTT.

The chain uses TRBV7-9 and TRBJ1-1; the match to TRBD1 covers 7 bases. The CDR3 consists of 16 residues. The V segment lost 3 bases and the J segment 0 bases; nucleotides outside the gene matches: 7. CDR1 and CDR2 from the germline V gene are SEHNR and FQNEAQ (reference sequence). The CDR3 DNA is TGTGCCAGCAGCTTTGGAGGGGGCATGATGAACACTGAAGCTTTCTTT. It codes for CASSFGGGMMNTEAFF.

Comment on this clone: Relative to the germline gene, one junction end is altered; a read error may explain this. The chain uses TRBV7-7 and TRBJ2-5; the match to TRBD2 covers 7 bases. The V gene's germline CDR1 is SSHAT and CDR2 FNYEAQ (reference sequence). There are 16 residues in the CDR3. The CDR3 region is CASSPSSGETIRDQYF. CDR3 nucleotides: TGTGCTAGCAGCCCTTCGAGCGGGGAGACCATCCGTGACCAGTACTTC. Looking up the rest from reference TRBV7-7 and TRBJ2-5 gives the full variable domain: GAGVSQSPRYKVTKRGQDVTLRCDPISSHATLYWYQQALGQGPEFLTYFNYEAQPDKSGLPSDRFSAERPEGSISTLTIQRTEQRDSAMYRCASSPSSGETIRDQYFGPGTRLLVL.

The chain uses TRBV5-1 and TRBJ1-2; 10 positions agree with TRBD1. Trimming removed 4 bases from V and 6 bases from J; junction bases left unmatched: 6. The CDR3 is made up of 14 amino acids. CDR1 and CDR2 from the germline V gene are SGHRS and YFSETQ. CDR3 sequence (DNA): TGCGCCAGCAGCCCCCGGACAGGGGGTCATGGCTACACCTTC. This gives the protein CASSPRTGGHGYTF.

The rearrangement joins TRBV15 to TRBJ2-7, with TRBD2 as a possible D gene (6 bases). This CDR3 is built from 18 residues. In germline, CDR1 is LNHNV, CDR2 YYDKDF (reference sequence). Trimming removed 5 bases from V and 6 bases from J, with 29 bases in between. CDR3 sequence: CATSGTEGGRTLGGEQYF. CDR3 nucleotides: TGTGCCACCAGCGGCACCGAGGGTGGACGTACCTTGGGGGGCGAGCAGTACTTC.

The chain has TRBV29-1 and TRBJ2-5; 8 nucleotides match TRBD1. The junction had 8 bases not matched to a gene; V was cut back by 3 bases and J by 5 bases. The length of the CDR3 is 14 residues. Germline-derived CDR1 and CDR2 are SQVTM and ANQGSEA. DNA of the CDR3: TGCAGCGTTGATGAGACAGGGGTCATGGAGACCCAGTACTTC. This translates into CSVDETGVMETQYF.

This clone was observed once. The chain employs TRBV11-2 and TRBJ2-2; 10 bases align to TRBD2. The germline CDR1 and CDR2 sequences are SGHAT and FQNNGV. J lost 5 bases, V lost 3 bases, and 3 bases had no gene match. The CDR3 is made up of 15 amino acids. In nucleotides, the CDR3 is TGTGCCAGCAGCTTTTCGACTAGCGGGACCGGGGAGCTGTTTTTT. Amino acid sequence: CASSFSTSGTGELFF.

Here the CDR3 reads CASSEPRQGTFYTEAFF. The CDR3 DNA is TGTGCCAGCAGTGAACCCCGTCAGGGGACCTTTTACACTGAAGCTTTCTTT. The chain couples TRBV6-1 to TRBJ1-1; possibly TRBD1 for D (6 bases). The CDR3 contains 17 residues. Germline V CDR1 and CDR2: MNHNS, SASEGT. The V end lost 2 bases, the J end lost 3 bases, and 19 bases lay between the germline ends.

On this clone itself: Other DNA sequences in the same sample also yield this CDR3. V and J are TRBV10-3 and TRBJ2-7, with a tentative D call TRBD2 (5 bases). V was clipped by 3 bases and J by 0 bases, with 6 bases between them. Germline lookup yields CDR1 ENHRY and CDR2 SYGVKD. CDR3 length: 13 residues. DNA for the CDR3: TGTGCCATCAGTGAAGGGAGCTCCTACGAGCAGTACTTC. Translated, it gives CAISEGSSYEQYF.

In this sample, this clone turned up once. This chain connects TRBV9 to TRBJ2-7, with D tentatively TRBD2 (5 bases). CDR1 and CDR2 (germline): SGDLS, YYNGEE. CDR3 length equals 14 residues. With 3 bases removed from V and 0 bases from J, the gap between germline ends came to 10 bases. CDR3 coding DNA: TGTGCCAGCAGCGCTCCCGGGGACTCCTACGAGCAGTACTTC. This encodes CASSAPGDSYEQYF.

The CDR3 DNA reads TGTGCCAGCAGCTTAACCCCTAGCGGGGGGGCGATGGGCGAGCAGTACTTC. As protein: CASSLTPSGGAMGEQYF. The gene calls are TRBV7-8 and TRBJ2-7; 12 positions match TRBD2. V dropped 2 bases and J dropped 6; count of bases not matched to a gene: 11. Germline CDR1 reads SGHVS; CDR2 reads FQNEAQ. The CDR3 runs 17 residues.

This sequence joins TRBV23-1 and TRBJ2-1, with D maybe TRBD1 (6 bases). TRBV23-1 falls under the ORF class, with uncertain function. Deletions cut 9 bases from V and 8 bases from J, with 11 bases between. The CDR3 length is 11 residues. The CDR3 spells CARQGRDEQFF. The DNA for the CDR3 is TGCGCCAGACAGGGTAGGGATGAGCAGTTCTTC.

In nucleotides, the CDR3 is TGTGCCAGCAGCGTACAGGGGTCCAGTTCACCCCTCCACTTT. It codes for CASSVQGSSSPLHF. The V gene is TRBV5-4, the J gene TRBJ1-6, with 7 bases fitting TRBD1. V lost 4 bases to trimming and J lost 9 bases; unmatched junction nucleotides: 7. Germline V CDR1 and CDR2: SGHNT, YYREEE (reference sequence). The CDR3 loop spans 14 amino acids.

This chain uses TRBV7-8 with TRBJ2-3, with unresolved D. CDR1 is SGHVS, CDR2 FQNEAQ, per germline. The CDR3 contains 13 residues. Trimming left V 5 bases short and J 14 bases short, with 20 bases between. This CDR3 is CASSTHTVPYSYF. DNA of the CDR3: TGTGCCAGCAGCACGCATACAGTGCCTTATTCGTATTTT.

The rearrangement links TRBV28 to TRBJ2-7; TRBD1 is a possible D gene (6 bases). Between the trimmed V and J ends, which lost 8 bases and 6 bases, there was a span of 14 bases. The germline gives CDR1 MDHEN, CDR2 SYDVKM. This CDR3 region has 12 residues. The DNA of the CDR3 is TGTGCCAGCGGCAGGGGATCTTCCGAGCAGTACTTC. This gives the protein CASGRGSSEQYF.

The gene calls are TRBV28 and TRBJ2-2; 8 bases match TRBD2. The CDR3 runs to 15 residues. The V segment lost 5 bases and the J segment 5 bases; nucleotides outside the gene matches: 7. The germline V gene has CDR1 MDHEN and CDR2 SYDVKM. The CDR3 is CASSPPRGGTGELFF. CDR3 in DNA: TGTGCCAGCAGTCCACCCCGGGGGGGGACCGGGGAGCTGTTTTTT.

The genes are TRBV2 and TRBJ2-2; 8 bases are a match to TRBD1. Losses at the gene ends were 10 bases for V and 5 bases for J; bases not matched to a gene: 3. The CDR3 has 12 amino acids. The germline CDR1 and CDR2 sequences are SNHLY and FYNNEI. The CDR3 here is CATRQGTGELFF. Written as DNA, the CDR3 is TGTGCCACTAGACAGGGGACCGGGGAGCTGTTTTTT.

Points on this clone: Compared with germline, one end of the junction differs, possibly owing to a read error. This rearrangement joins TRBV7-3 to TRBJ2-3; D is perhaps TRBD1 (6 bases). This CDR3 comprises 16 residues. Germline V gene data show CDR1 as SGHTA and CDR2 as FQGTGA. CDR3 residues: CASSLTGKPVRGTQYF. The CDR3 coding sequence is TGTGCCAGCAGCCTAACAGGGAAGCCCGTTCGGGGTACGCAGTATTTT.

V usage is TRBV27 and J usage is TRBJ2-1; a weak D match, TRBD1 (5 bases). The V gene's germline CDR1 is MNHEY and CDR2 SMNVEV (reference sequence). The CDR3 is 17 residues long. The V end was cut by 3 bases, the J end by 0 bases, with 15 bases between. CDR3 DNA sequence: TGTGCCAGCAGTTTCCCGATAGGACAAAGCTCCTACAATGAGCAGTTCTTC. Its translation is CASSFPIGQSSYNEQFF.

The rearrangement uses TRBV19 and TRBJ1-5; 9 nucleotides match TRBD1. Germline values: CDR1 LNHDA, CDR2 SQIVND (reference sequence). The CDR3 runs 13 residues. Trimming cost V 6 bases and J 4 bases; bases outside gene matches: 1. The CDR3 bases are TGTGCCAGTAGGGGGACAGGGAATCAGCCCCAGCATTTT. Translated, it gives CASRGTGNQPQHF. Filled out from reference TRBV19 and TRBJ1-5, the complete variable domain reads DGGITQSPKYLFRKEGQNVTLSCEQNLNHDAMYWYRQDPGQGLRLIYYSQIVNDFQKGDIAEGYSVSREKKESFPLTVTSAQKNPTAFYLCASRGTGNQPQHFGDGTRLSIL.

The chain recombines TRBV19 with TRBJ2-1; the match to TRBD2 covers 8 bases. The CDR3 consists of 14 residues. Germline trimming cut 5 bases from V and 10 bases from J; bases unmatched to any gene: 10. Germline values: CDR1 LNHDA, CDR2 SQIVND (reference sequence). The CDR3 sequence: CASSLTSGGYEQFF. DNA of the CDR3: TGTGCCAGTAGTCTCACGAGCGGGGGTTACGAGCAGTTCTTC.

The rearrangement links TRBV6-5 to TRBJ1-2, with a weak D call TRBD1 (6 bases). The germline V gene encodes CDR1 MNHEY and CDR2 SVGAGI. The CDR3 totals 14 residues. The V end was cut by 0 bases, the J end by 6 bases, with 11 bases between. The CDR3 nucleotides are TGTGCCAGCAGTTACTCCAGAGAGGGGGATGGCTACACCTTC. Translation gives CASSYSREGDGYTF.

J is TRBJ1-6 and V is TRBV11-2; 8 nucleotides align to TRBD1. CDR1 and CDR2 (germline): SGHAT, FQNNGV. The V and J ends lost 1 base and 9 bases, in that order; junction bases with no gene match: 17. The CDR3 runs 19 residues. The CDR3 DNA reads TGTGCCAGCAGCTTAGGGTTGTGGGGACAGGTCCCTGTCAGTTCACCCCTCCACTTT. Protein product: CASSLGLWGQVPVSSPLHF.

This chain joins TRBV13 and TRBJ1-4; tentatively, D is TRBD1 (5 bases). V lost 5 bases to trimming and J lost 8 bases, with 12 bases between them. The V gene's germline CDR1 is PRHDT and CDR2 FYEKMQ (reference sequence). The CDR3 has 13 amino acids. CDR3 nucleotides: TGTGCCAGCAGCCCTTCCAGGGAAGAAAAACTGTTTTTT. Translating gives CASSPSREEKLFF.

This chain links TRBV6-5 with TRBJ1-1, with D possibly TRBD1 on 6 matching bases. In germline, CDR1 is MNHEY, CDR2 SVGAGI. The V end lost 7 bases, the J end lost 7 bases, and 16 bases lay between the germline ends. This CDR3 is 13 amino acids long. In nucleotides, the CDR3 is TGTGCCAGCACCAGCAGGGACAAGTTTGAAGCTTTCTTT. Its protein is CASTSRDKFEAFF.

The chain uses TRBV30 and TRBJ1-2; the D gene is possibly TRBD1 (5 bases). The CDR3 runs 14 residues. V dropped 1 base and J dropped 0 bases, with 9 bases sitting between them. Germline loops: CDR1 GTSNPN, CDR2 SVGIG (reference sequence). Here the CDR3 DNA reads TGTGCCTGGAGTGGACAGTCAGCTAACTATGGCTACACCTTC. Protein: CAWSGQSANYGYTF.

This chain links TRBV28 with TRBJ2-7; 7 bases fit TRBD1. J gave up 0 bases and V 3 bases, and 5 bases lay outside the gene matches. The CDR3 extends over 15 amino acids. CDR1 is MDHEN, CDR2 SYDVKM, per germline. The CDR3 sequence: CASSFGTDSSYEQYF. The CDR3 DNA sequence: TGTGCCAGCAGTTTTGGGACAGATAGCTCCTACGAGCAGTACTTC.

V is TRBV5-1 and J is TRBJ1-1; 8 bases are shared with TRBD1. Trimming removed 0 bases from V and 1 base from J; junction bases left unmatched: 2. This CDR3 contains 15 residues. The germline CDR1 and CDR2 sequences are SGHRS and YFSETQ. CDR3 in amino acids: CASSLVGQGNTEAFF. The CDR3 DNA reads as TGCGCCAGCAGCTTGGTTGGACAGGGGAACACTGAAGCTTTCTTT.

This sequence joins TRBV4-1 and TRBJ2-5; 8 positions agree with TRBD2. J was trimmed by 2 bases and V by 4 bases; bases with no gene match: 6. Germline V gene lookup returns CDR1 MGHRA and CDR2 YSYEKL. The CDR3 is 15 residues long. DNA for the CDR3: TGCGCCAGCAGCCCCCTAGAGCGGGGGCAAGAGACCCAGTACTTC. Translated, it gives CASSPLERGQETQYF.

V and J are TRBV6-4 and TRBJ1-6; TRBD1 matches 8 bases. V shed 2 bases, J shed 9 bases, and the junction held 6 bases outside the gene matches. The CDR3 sequence is 15 residues long. Germline CDR1 and CDR2: MRHNA and SNTAGT. The CDR3 region has the DNA TGTGCCAGCAGTGACCTAGGACAGGGTTTTTCACCCCTCCACTTT. It codes for CASSDLGQGFSPLHF.